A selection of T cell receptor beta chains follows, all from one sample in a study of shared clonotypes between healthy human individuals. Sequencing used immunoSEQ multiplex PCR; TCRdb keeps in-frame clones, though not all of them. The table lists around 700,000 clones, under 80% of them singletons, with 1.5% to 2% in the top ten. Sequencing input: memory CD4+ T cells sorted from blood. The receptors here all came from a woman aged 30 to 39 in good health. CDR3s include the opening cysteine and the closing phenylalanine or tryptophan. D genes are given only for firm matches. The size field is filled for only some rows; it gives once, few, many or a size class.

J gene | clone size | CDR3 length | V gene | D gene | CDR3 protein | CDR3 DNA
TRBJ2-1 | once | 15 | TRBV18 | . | CASSPLRGAYNEQFF | TGTGCCAGCTCACCACTTCGCGGAGCCTACAATGAGCAGTTCTTC
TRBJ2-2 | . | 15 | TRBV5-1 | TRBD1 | CASSFGQGASGELFF | TGCGCCAGCAGCTTCGGACAGGGGGCATCCGGGGAGCTGTTTTTT
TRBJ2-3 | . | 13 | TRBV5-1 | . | CASSSRGGDTQYF | TGCGCCAGCAGCTCACGGGGTGGAGATACGCAGTATTTT
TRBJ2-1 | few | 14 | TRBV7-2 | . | CASSPISGNNEQFF | TGTGCCAGCAGCCCCATTAGCGGAAACAATGAGCAGTTCTTC
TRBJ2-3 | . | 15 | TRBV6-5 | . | CASSTDWGRADTQYF | TGTGCCAGCAGTACCGACTGGGGTCGTGCGGATACGCAGTATTTT
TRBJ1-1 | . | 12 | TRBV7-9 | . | CASSLRGFEAFF | TGTGCCAGCAGCTTAAGGGGATTTGAAGCTTTCTTT
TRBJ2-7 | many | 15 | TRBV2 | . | CASSEQLIPSYEQYF | TGTGCCAGCAGTGAACAACTCATTCCTAGCTACGAGCAGTACTTC
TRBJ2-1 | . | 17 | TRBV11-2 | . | CASSLVPFNGLGNEQFF | TGTGCCAGCAGCTTAGTCCCATTTAACGGGTTGGGGAATGAGCAGTTCTTC
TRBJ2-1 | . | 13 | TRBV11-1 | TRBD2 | CASSPGLAPEQFF | TGTGCCAGCAGCCCCGGACTAGCTCCTGAGCAGTTCTTC
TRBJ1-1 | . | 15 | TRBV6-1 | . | CASSELRVMNTEAFF | TGTGCCAGCAGTGAACTCCGTGTAATGAACACTGAAGCTTTCTTT
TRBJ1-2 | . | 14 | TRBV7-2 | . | CASSSYRVSYGYTF | TGTGCCAGCAGCTCTTACCGGGTTTCCTATGGCTACACCTTC
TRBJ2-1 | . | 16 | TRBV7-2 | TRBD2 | CASSHLAGSSYNEQFF | TGTGCCAGCAGCCACCTAGCGGGAAGCTCCTACAATGAGCAGTTCTTC
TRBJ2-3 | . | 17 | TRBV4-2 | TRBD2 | CASSQGTGTSGTDTQYF | TGTGCCAGCAGCCAAGGAACCGGGACTAGCGGGACGGATACGCAGTATTTT
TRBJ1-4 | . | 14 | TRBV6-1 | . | CASSGAGTNEKLFF | TGTGCCAGCAGTGGGGCAGGGACAAATGAAAAACTGTTTTTT
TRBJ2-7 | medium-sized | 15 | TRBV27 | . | CASSSPGGGRSEQYF | TGTGCCAGCAGCTCCCCCGGCGGCGGGCGTAGCGAGCAGTACTTC
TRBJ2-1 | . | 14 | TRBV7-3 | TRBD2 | CASSPTGGNNEQFF | TGTGCCAGCAGCCCAACGGGAGGGAACAATGAGCAGTTCTTC
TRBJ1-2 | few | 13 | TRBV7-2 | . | CASSPDRYYGYTF | TGTGCCAGCAGCCCTGACAGGTACTATGGCTACACCTTC
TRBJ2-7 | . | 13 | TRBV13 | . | CASSLPTESEQYF | TGTGCCAGCAGCCTACCTACCGAGAGCGAGCAGTACTTC
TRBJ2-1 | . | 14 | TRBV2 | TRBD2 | CASRGTSGYNEQFF | TGTGCCAGCAGGGGGACTAGCGGCTACAATGAGCAGTTCTTC
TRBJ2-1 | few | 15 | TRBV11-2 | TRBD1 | CASSLDGTGYNEQFF | TGTGCCAGCAGCTTAGATGGGACAGGGTACAATGAGCAGTTCTTC
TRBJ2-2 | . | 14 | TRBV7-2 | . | CASSLDAVPGSVFF | TGTGCCAGCAGCTTAGACGCGGTACCGGGGTCGGTGTTTTTT
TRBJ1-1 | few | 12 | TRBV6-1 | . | CASNPNQLEAFF | TGTGCCAGCAATCCCAATCAACTTGAAGCTTTCTTT
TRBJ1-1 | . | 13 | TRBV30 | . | CAWTRTVNTEAFF | TGTGCCTGGACCAGGACTGTGAACACTGAAGCTTTCTTT
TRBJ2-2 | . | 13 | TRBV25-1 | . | CASTRRGPGELFF | TGTGCCAGCACCCGGAGAGGGCCCGGGGAGCTGTTTTTT
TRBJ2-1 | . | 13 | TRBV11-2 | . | CASSFPGADEQFF | TGTGCCAGCAGCTTTCCCGGGGCTGATGAGCAGTTCTTC
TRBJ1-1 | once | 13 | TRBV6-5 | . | CASSYPGNTEAFF | TGTGCCAGCAGTTACCCGGGAAACACTGAAGCTTTCTTT
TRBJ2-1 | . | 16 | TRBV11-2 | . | CASSSTTRGSYNEQFF | TGTGCCAGCAGCTCGACTACCCGAGGGTCCTACAATGAGCAGTTCTTC
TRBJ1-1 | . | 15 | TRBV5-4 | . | CASSLQPGDVTEAFF | TGTGCCAGCAGCCTTCAACCGGGGGACGTCACTGAAGCTTTCTTT
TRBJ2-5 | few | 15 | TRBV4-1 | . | CASSQEDTGVETQYF | TGCGCCAGCAGCCAAGAGGACACTGGTGTGGAGACCCAGTACTTC
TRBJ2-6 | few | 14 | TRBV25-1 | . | CASSDSAGANVLTF | TGTGCCAGCAGTGACAGTGCCGGGGCCAACGTCCTGACTTTC
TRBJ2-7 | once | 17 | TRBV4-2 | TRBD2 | CASSQDLGTSYPYEQYF | TGTGCCAGCAGCCAAGATCTGGGGACTAGCTATCCCTACGAGCAGTACTTC
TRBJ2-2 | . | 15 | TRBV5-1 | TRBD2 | CASSPGLPNTGELFF | TGCGCCAGCAGCCCGGGACTACCTAACACCGGGGAGCTGTTTTTT
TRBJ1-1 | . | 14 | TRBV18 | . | CASSPQGENTEAFF | TGTGCCAGCTCACCCCAGGGAGAGAACACTGAAGCTTTCTTT
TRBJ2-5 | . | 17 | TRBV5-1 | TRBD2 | CASSTSGRRAQGETQYF | TGCGCCAGCAGTACTAGCGGGAGGAGGGCCCAGGGAGAGACCCAGTACTTC
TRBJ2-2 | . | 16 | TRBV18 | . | CASSKQASPNTGELFF | TGTGCCAGCTCAAAACAGGCTTCCCCGAACACCGGGGAGCTGTTTTTT
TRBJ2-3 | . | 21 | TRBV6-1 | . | CASSEARSRQGIVGEADTQYF | TGTGCCAGCAGTGAAGCCAGGTCGAGACAGGGAATCGTAGGGGAGGCAGATACGCAGTATTTT
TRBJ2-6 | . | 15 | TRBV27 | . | CASSPMISGANVLTF | TGTGCCAGCAGTCCCATGATATCTGGGGCCAACGTCCTGACTTTC
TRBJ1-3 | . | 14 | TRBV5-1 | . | CASSLDLSGNTIYF | TGCGCCAGCAGCTTGGACCTTTCTGGAAACACCATATATTTT
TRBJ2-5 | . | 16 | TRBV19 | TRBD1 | CASSIYRGLRGETQYF | TGTGCCAGTAGTATCTACAGGGGGCTCAGAGGAGAGACCCAGTACTTC
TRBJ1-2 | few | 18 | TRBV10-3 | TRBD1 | CAISEFDRGQGGLYGYTF | TGTGCCATCAGTGAGTTCGACAGGGGGCAAGGAGGCCTCTATGGCTACACCTTC
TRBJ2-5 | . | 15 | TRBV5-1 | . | CASSLGGPPPETQYF | TGCGCCAGCAGCTTAGGAGGGCCGCCCCCAGAGACCCAGTACTTC
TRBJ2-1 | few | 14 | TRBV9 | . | CASSDRLVDNEQFF | TGTGCCAGCAGCGATAGATTAGTCGACAATGAGCAGTTCTTC
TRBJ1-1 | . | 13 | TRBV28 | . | CASSSPMNTEAFF | TGTGCCAGCAGTTCCCCCATGAACACTGAAGCTTTCTTT
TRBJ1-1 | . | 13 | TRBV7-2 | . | CASSYDRALGAFF | TGTGCCAGCAGCTATGACCGGGCTTTAGGGGCTTTCTTT
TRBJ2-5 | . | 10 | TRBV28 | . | CATLQETQYF | TGTGCCACCCTGCAAGAGACCCAGTACTTC
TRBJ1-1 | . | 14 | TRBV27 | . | CASSWRGEGTEAFF | TGTGCCAGCAGTTGGAGGGGGGAGGGCACTGAAGCTTTCTTT
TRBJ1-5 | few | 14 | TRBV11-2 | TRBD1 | CASSFDRGNQPQHF | TGTGCCAGCAGCTTCGACAGGGGTAATCAGCCCCAGCATTTT
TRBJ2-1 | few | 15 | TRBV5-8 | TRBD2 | CASSWGGLASNEQFF | TGTGCCAGCAGCTGGGGGGGACTAGCAAGCAATGAGCAGTTCTTC
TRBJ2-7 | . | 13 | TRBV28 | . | CASTTAGSYEQYF | TGTGCCAGCACCACCGCAGGCTCCTACGAGCAGTACTTC
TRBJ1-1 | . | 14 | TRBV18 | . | CASSPLSRQVEAFF | TGTGCCAGCTCACCACTTTCGCGACAGGTCGAAGCTTTCTTT
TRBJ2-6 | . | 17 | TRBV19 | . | CASSSPGVPSGANVLTF | TGTGCCAGTAGTAGTCCAGGGGTCCCTTCTGGGGCCAACGTCCTGACTTTC
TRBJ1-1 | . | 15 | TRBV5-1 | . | CASSSQPGQNTEAFF | TGCGCCAGCAGCTCGCAACCGGGACAAAACACTGAAGCTTTCTTT